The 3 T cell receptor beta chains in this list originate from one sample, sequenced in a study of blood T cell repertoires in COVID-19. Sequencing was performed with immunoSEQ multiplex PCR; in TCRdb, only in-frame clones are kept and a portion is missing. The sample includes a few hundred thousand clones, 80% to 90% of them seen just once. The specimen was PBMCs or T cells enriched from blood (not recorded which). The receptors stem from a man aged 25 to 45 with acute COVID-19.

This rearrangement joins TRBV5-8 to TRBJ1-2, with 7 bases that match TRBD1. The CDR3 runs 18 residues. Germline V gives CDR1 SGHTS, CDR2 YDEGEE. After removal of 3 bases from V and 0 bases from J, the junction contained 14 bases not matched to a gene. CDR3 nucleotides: TGTGCCAGCAGCTGGGGGACAGACTACATTTTAGCTAACTATGGCTACACCTTC. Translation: CASSWGTDYILANYGYTF.

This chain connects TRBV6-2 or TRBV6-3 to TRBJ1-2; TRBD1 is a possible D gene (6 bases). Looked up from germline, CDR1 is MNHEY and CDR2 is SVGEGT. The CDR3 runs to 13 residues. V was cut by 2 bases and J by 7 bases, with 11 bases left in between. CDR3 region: CASSYGGGFGYTF. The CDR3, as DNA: TGTGCCAGCAGTTACGGGGGGGGCTTTGGCTACACCTTC.

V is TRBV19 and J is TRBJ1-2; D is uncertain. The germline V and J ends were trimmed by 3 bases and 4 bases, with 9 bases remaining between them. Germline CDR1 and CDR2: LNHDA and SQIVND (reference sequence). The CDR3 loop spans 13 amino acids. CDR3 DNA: TGTGCCAGTAGTATGCCCCCCGGCTATGGCTACACCTTC. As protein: CASSMPPGYGYTF.